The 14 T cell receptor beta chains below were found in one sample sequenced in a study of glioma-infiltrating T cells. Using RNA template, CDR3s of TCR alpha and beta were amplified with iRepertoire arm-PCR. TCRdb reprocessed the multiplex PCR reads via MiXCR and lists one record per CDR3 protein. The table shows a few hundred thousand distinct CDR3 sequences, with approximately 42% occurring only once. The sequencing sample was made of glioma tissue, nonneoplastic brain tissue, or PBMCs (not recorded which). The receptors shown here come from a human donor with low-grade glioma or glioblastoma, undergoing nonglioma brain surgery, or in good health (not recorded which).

CDR3 bases: TGCAGTGCTAGAGGCTCGGGACTAGCGGGGCCCTGGTTATTCACAGATACGCAGTATTTT. Amino acids: CSARGSGLAGPWLFTDTQYF. V is TRBV20-1 and J is TRBJ2-3, with 13 bases identical to TRBD2. V trimming: 1 base; J trimming: 2 bases; junction bases outside the gene matches: 15. This CDR3 contains 20 residues. In germline, CDR1 is DFQATT, CDR2 SNEGSKA (reference sequence).

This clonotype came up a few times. This CDR3 reads CASSLQGSGAYEQYF. The CDR3 bases are TGTGCCAGCAGCTTACAGGGTAGCGGGGCCTACGAGCAGTACTTC. The genes are TRBV7-2 and TRBJ2-7, with 8 bases fitting TRBD2. V shed 2 bases, J shed 2 bases, and the junction held 5 bases outside the gene matches. CDR1 SGHTA and CDR2 FQGNSA come from the germline V gene. The CDR3 length is 15 residues. The variable domain in full, with the rest retrieved from reference TRBV7-2 and TRBJ2-7, is GAGVSQSPSNKVTEKGKDVELRCDPISGHTALYWYRQSLGQGLEFLIYFQGNSAPDKSGLPSDRFSAERTGGSVSTLTIQRTQQEDSAVYLCASSLQGSGAYEQYFGPGTRLTVT.

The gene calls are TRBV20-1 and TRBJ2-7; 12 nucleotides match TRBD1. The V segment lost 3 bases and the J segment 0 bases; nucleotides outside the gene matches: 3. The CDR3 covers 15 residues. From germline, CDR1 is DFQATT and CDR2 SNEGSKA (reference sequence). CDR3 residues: CSASPGQGASYEQYF. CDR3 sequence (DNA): TGCAGTGCTAGCCCGGGACAGGGGGCCTCCTACGAGCAGTACTTC.

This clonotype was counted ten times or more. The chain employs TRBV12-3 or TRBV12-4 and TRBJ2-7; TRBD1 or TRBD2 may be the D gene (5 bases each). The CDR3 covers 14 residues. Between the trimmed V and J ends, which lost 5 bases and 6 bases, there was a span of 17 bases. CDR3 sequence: CASSRDLRSVEQYF. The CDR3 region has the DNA TGTGCCAGCAGTCGGGACCTACGGTCGGTCGAGCAGTACTTC.

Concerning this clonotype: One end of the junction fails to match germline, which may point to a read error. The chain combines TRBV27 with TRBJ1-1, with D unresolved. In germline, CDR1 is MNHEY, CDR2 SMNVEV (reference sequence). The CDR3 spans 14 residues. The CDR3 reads CASIQPQGDMAALF. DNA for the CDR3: TGTGCCAGCATTCAACCCCAAGGAGACATGGCAGCTCTCTTT.

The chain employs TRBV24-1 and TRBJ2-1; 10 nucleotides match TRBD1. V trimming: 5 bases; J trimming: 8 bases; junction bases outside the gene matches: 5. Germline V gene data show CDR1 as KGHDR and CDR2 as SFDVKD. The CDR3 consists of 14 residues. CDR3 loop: CATSAPGTGDEQFF. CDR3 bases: TGTGCCACCAGTGCCCCAGGGACAGGGGATGAGCAGTTCTTC.

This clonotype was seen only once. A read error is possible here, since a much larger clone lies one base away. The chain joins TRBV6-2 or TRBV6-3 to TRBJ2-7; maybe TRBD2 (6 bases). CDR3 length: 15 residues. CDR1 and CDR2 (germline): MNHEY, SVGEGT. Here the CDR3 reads CASSYPRDSHYKQYF. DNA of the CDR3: TGTGCCAGCAGTTACCCGCGGGATTCTCACTACAAGCAGTACTTC.

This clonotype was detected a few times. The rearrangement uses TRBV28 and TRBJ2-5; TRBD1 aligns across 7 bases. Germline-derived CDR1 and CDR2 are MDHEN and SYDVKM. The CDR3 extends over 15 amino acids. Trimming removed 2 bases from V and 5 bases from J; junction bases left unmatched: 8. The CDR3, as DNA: TGTGCCAGCAGTTTAGGGAACAGGGGTGGTGAGACCCAGTACTTC. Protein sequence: CASSLGNRGGETQYF.

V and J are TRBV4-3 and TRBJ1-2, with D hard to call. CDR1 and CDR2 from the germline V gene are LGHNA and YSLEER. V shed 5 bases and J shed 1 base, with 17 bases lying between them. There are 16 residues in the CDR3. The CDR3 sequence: CASSTLGRVGNYGYTF. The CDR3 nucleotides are TGCGCCAGCAGCACCCTTGGACGGGTGGGTAACTATGGCTACACCTTC.

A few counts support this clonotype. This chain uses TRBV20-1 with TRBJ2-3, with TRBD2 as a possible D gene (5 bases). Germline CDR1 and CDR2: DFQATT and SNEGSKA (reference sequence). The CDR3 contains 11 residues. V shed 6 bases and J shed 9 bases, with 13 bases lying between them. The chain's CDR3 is CSALDYPTQYF. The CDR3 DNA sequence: TGCAGTGCCCTCGACTATCCGACGCAGTATTTT.

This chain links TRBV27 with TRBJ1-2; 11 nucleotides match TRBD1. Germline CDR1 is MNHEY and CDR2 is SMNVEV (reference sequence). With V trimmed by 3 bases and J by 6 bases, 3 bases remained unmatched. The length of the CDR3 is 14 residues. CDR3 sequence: CASSLGQGVNGYTF. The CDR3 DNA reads TGTGCCAGCAGTTTGGGACAGGGGGTAAATGGCTACACCTTC.

CDR3 nucleotide sequence: TGTGCCAGCAGTTTATGGTCCAGTAACCATGAGCAGTTCTTC. Translated, it gives CASSLWSSNHEQFF. The genes are TRBV28 and TRBJ2-1; no clear D. Trimming took off 0 bases at V and 8 bases at J, with 11 bases between the two ends. The CDR3 is made up of 14 amino acids. The germline V gene encodes CDR1 MDHEN and CDR2 SYDVKM.

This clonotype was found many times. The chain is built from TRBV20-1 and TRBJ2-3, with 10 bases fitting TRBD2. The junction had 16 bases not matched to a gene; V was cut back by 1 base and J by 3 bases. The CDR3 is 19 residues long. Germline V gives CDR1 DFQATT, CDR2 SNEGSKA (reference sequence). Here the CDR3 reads CSARARTSGTSWRTDTQYF. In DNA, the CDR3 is TGCAGTGCTAGAGCCAGGACTAGCGGAACTAGCTGGCGGACAGATACGCAGTATTTT.

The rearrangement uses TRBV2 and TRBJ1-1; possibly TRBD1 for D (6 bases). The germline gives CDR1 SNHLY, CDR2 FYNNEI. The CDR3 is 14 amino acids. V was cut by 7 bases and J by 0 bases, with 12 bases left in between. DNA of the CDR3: TGTGCCAGCACCACGGACAGCATGAACACTGAAGCTTTCTTT. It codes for CASTTDSMNTEAFF.